The 16 T cell receptor beta chains in this list originate from one sample, sequenced in a study of breast tumors, draining lymph nodes, adjacent tissues. TCRdb re-derived calls from the multiplex PCR reads in MiXCR, one entry per CDR3 protein. Among about 230,000 distinct CDR3 sequences listed, about 32% were seen once. Breast cancer patients provided tissue from their axillary draining lymph nodes. The sequenced material came from axillary lymph node tissue. These receptors came from a female donor with breast cancer. Some clones in this sample may be carry-over from other donors' samples.

This clonotype was seen many times. The chain recombines TRBV2 with TRBJ2-5, with TRBD2 as a possible D gene (6 bases). Germline CDR1 SNHLY, CDR2 FYNNEI. The CDR3 loop spans 15 amino acids. Trimming stripped 2 bases from V and 4 bases from J, with 14 bases between. The CDR3 region has the DNA TGTGCCAGCAGTGAAAGCCGCGGGGATCGAGAGACCCAGTACTTC. This gives the protein CASSESRGDRETQYF.

The chain uses TRBV3-1 and TRBJ2-6; TRBD1 aligns across 7 bases. V dropped 5 bases and J dropped 2; count of bases not matched to a gene: 6. From germline, CDR1 is LGHDT and CDR2 YNNKEL (reference sequence). The CDR3 has 16 residues. The CDR3 region is CASSVTTGAGANVLTF. CDR3 sequence (DNA): TGTGCCAGCAGCGTTACCACAGGGGCTGGGGCCAACGTCCTGACTTTC.

This clonotype came up many times. The chain employs TRBV12-3 or TRBV12-4 and TRBJ1-3; D unclear. There are 12 residues in the CDR3. V was cut by 8 bases and J by 5 bases, with 10 bases left in between. As DNA, the CDR3 is TGTGCCAGCGGGGAAGATCGAAACACCATATATTTT. Translated: CASGEDRNTIYF.

Comment on this clonotype: This could be a read error, since a much larger clone is one nucleotide away. J is TRBJ1-2 and V is TRBV30, with 8 bases aligning to TRBD1. The CDR3 contains 16 residues. Looked up from germline, CDR1 is GTSNPN and CDR2 is SVGIG (reference sequence). The CDR3 sequence: CAWSVILRQGAGGHTF. CDR3 nucleotide sequence: TGTGCCTGGAGTGTAATCTTGAGGCAGGGGGCGGGTGGCCACACCTTC.

The genes are TRBV20-1 and TRBJ1-5; D not certain. This CDR3 is 14 amino acids long. CDR1 is DFQATT, CDR2 SNEGSKA, per germline (reference sequence). V lost 8 bases, J lost 11 bases, and 25 bases lay in between. The CDR3 DNA follows: TGCAGTACCGCCATCGGACTAGCGGGAGAGACCCAGCATTTT. Its translation is CSTAIGLAGETQHF.

V usage is TRBV20-1 and J usage is TRBJ2-1; 14 nucleotides align to TRBD2. Germline-derived CDR1 and CDR2 are DFQATT and SNEGSKA (reference sequence). The CDR3 totals 19 residues. V lost 0 bases, J lost 7 bases, and 14 bases stayed unmatched. The CDR3 loop is CSARDPGTSGSTPGNEQFF. For the CDR3, the DNA is TGCAGTGCTAGAGATCCGGGGACTAGCGGGAGTACACCCGGGAATGAGCAGTTCTTC.

The chain has TRBV5-8 and TRBJ2-3; D is unresolved. CDR3 length equals 15 residues. V lost 3 bases and J 2 bases, leaving 13 bases between the germline ends. Germline loops: CDR1 SGHTS, CDR2 YDEGEE. CDR3 in amino acids: CASSSRDTLTDTQYF. CDR3 DNA sequence: TGTGCCAGCAGCTCCCGAGACACGCTCACAGATACGCAGTATTTT.

This clonotype occurred a few times. Possible read error: a much larger clone is one base away. The chain has TRBV11-2 and TRBJ2-7, with 9 bases fitting TRBD2. This CDR3 is 15 amino acids long. CDR1 is SGHAT, CDR2 FQNNGV, per germline. Germline trimming cut 5 bases from V and 3 bases from J; bases unmatched to any gene: 8. Here the CDR3 DNA reads TGTGCCAGCAGCGACCGGACTAGCGCGAGCTACGAGCAGTACTTC. Translated: CASSDRTSASYEQYF.

Many counts were recorded for this clonotype. J is TRBJ2-1 and V is TRBV20-1; 10 bases fit TRBD2. V lost 3 bases to trimming and J lost 7 bases; unmatched junction nucleotides: 9. Germline lookup yields CDR1 DFQATT and CDR2 SNEGSKA (reference sequence). The CDR3 spans 15 residues. CDR3 loop: CSARKSSGGGNEQFF. The CDR3, as DNA: TGCAGTGCTAGGAAATCTAGCGGGGGTGGGAATGAGCAGTTCTTC.

V is TRBV20-1 and J is TRBJ2-1; tentatively, D is TRBD1 (6 bases). Trimming stripped 3 bases from V and 7 bases from J, with 16 bases between. CDR3 size: 14 residues. Germline-derived CDR1 and CDR2 are DFQATT and SNEGSKA (reference sequence). CDR3 loop: CSARGEQGANEQFF. Written as DNA, the CDR3 is TGCAGTGCTAGGGGAGAACAGGGAGCAAATGAGCAGTTCTTC.

This clonotype was observed a single time. The genes are TRBV29-1 and TRBJ2-7; TRBD1 aligns across 11 bases. Trimming at V came to 8 bases and at J to 3 bases, leaving 9 bases not matched to a gene. The CDR3 is 14 amino acids. The germline CDR1 and CDR2 sequences are SQVTM and ANQGSEA. The CDR3 DNA reads as TGCAGCTTGGATTTTGGGACAGGGGGCTACGAGCAGTACTTC. Translated: CSLDFGTGGYEQYF.

This clonotype was observed a handful of times. With a much larger clone just one base away, this may be a read error. This chain links TRBV20-1 with TRBJ2-1; 12 bases line up with TRBD2. CDR1 and CDR2 (germline): DFQATT, SNEGSKA (reference sequence). The trim removed 0 bases at V and 9 bases at J, leaving 3 bases unmatched. The CDR3 is 14 amino acids. CDR3 residues: CSARELAGGTEQFF. DNA of the CDR3: TGCAGTGCTAGAGAACTAGCGGGAGGAACTGAGCAGTTCTTC.

This chain connects TRBV7-9 to TRBJ2-5; 11 nucleotides line up with TRBD1. TRBJ2-7 matches the DNA end more closely, so the J call is doubtful. The germline gives CDR1 SEHNR, CDR2 FQNEAQ (reference sequence). This CDR3 is built from 16 residues. CDR3 sequence (DNA): TGTGCCAGCAGCTTAGCGGGGACAGGGGGTACCTACGAGCAGTACTTC. This encodes CASSLAGTGGTYEQYF.

About this clonotype itself: Possible read error: a much larger clone is one base away. The chain is built from TRBV6-6 and TRBJ2-7; 7 nucleotides line up with TRBD2. Losses at the gene ends were 7 bases for V and 1 base for J; bases not matched to a gene: 10. This CDR3 contains 15 residues. In germline, CDR1 is MNHNY, CDR2 SVGAGI (reference sequence). DNA for the CDR3: TGTGCCAGCAAGCTGAAGGGAGGGGTGTCCTACGAGCAGTACTTC. The encoded protein is CASKLKGGVSYEQYF.

In the case of this clonotype: A much larger clone lies a single base off, so this may be a read error. The V call is TRBV11-1, the J call TRBJ1-4, with TRBD1 as a possible D gene (5 bases). The germline V gene has CDR1 SGHAT and CDR2 FQDESV (reference sequence). Between the trimmed V and J ends, which lost 5 bases and 7 bases, there was a span of 17 bases. This CDR3 contains 15 residues. In nucleotides, the CDR3 is TGTGCCAGCAGCCTTATCAGGGAGCGAGGTGAAAAACTGTTTTTT. It specifies CASSLIRERGEKLFF.

Comment on this clonotype: The DNA is omitted, as the CDR3 cannot be located on it reliably, and the CDR3 follows TCRdb's listing. This chain links TRBV20-1 with TRBJ2-1; TRBD1, the D gene given by the table, was not confirmed from the DNA. CDR1 is DFQATT and CDR2 is SNEGSKA in the germline V gene (reference sequence). The CDR3 adds up to 20 amino acids, both ends counted. This chain's CDR3 is CSASGQGQPTSSTSGGEQFF.